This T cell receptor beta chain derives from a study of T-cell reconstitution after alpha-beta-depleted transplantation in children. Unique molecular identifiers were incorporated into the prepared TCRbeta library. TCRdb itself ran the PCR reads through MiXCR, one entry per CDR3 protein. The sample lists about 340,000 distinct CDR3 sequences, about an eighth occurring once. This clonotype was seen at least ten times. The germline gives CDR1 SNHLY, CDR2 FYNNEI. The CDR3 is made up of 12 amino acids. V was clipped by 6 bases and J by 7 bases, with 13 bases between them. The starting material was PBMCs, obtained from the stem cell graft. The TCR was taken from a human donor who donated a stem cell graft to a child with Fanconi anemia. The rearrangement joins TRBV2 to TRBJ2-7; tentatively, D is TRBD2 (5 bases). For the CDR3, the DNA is TGTGCCAGCAGCTACACCGAGGGAGAGCAGTACGTC. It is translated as CASSYTEGEQYV.